The 16 T cell receptor beta chains below were found in one sample sequenced in a study of blood T cell repertoires in COVID-19 (dated by TCRdb to 2020 to 2021). The library was built by means of the immunoSEQ multiplex PCR assay. TCRdb obtained this table from immuneACCESS and retained in-frame rearrangements with V and J assigned. These tables miss some clones; where compared with another copy, unresolved V genes account for less than half of the shortfall, and the remainder is unexplained. The sample contains a few hundred thousand clones, over 75% of them found a single time. About 9% of the sample comes from the top ten. The sample comprised PBMCs or T cells enriched from blood (not recorded which). These TCRs come from a man aged 35-49 years who had recovered from COVID-19.

This clone has more than one count but fewer than ten. The gene calls are TRBV2 and TRBJ2-7, with 8 bases lining up with TRBD1. In germline, CDR1 is SNHLY, CDR2 FYNNEI. The CDR3 runs 12 residues. V was pared by 8 bases and J by 3 bases, with 3 bases of the junction left unmatched. CDR3 sequence (DNA): TGTGCCAGCCGCGGACAGGGCTACGAGCAGTACTTC. Its protein is CASRGQGYEQYF.

The chain is built from TRBV7-3 and TRBJ1-1; D is perhaps TRBD1 (5 bases). From germline, CDR1 is SGHTA and CDR2 FQGTGA. Between the trimmed V and J ends, which lost 5 bases and 1 base, there was a span of 8 bases. This CDR3 comprises 13 residues. CDR3 coding DNA: TGTGCCAGCAGCCCAGGACAGAACACTGAAGCTTTCTTT. Protein sequence: CASSPGQNTEAFF.

The V call is TRBV7-9, the J call TRBJ1-1; D perhaps matches TRBD1 (6 bases). The ends were cut back, 8 bases at V and 4 bases at J, with 8 bases in the middle. Germline-derived CDR1 and CDR2 are SEHNR and FQNEAQ (reference sequence). The CDR3 is 11 residues long. The CDR3 DNA reads as TGTGCCAGCCTAGGGGGCACTGAAGCTTTCTTT. Amino acids: CASLGGTEAFF.

The chain couples TRBV5-1 to TRBJ2-7; TRBD2 matches 9 bases. Germline CDR1 and CDR2: SGHRS and YFSETQ. Trimming took 3 bases from V and 1 from J; bases not matched to a gene: 17. The CDR3 totals 19 residues. The CDR3: CASSSSGGPLAGDSYEQYF. The CDR3 DNA is TGCGCCAGCAGCTCCTCCGGGGGGCCTTTAGCGGGAGATTCCTACGAGCAGTACTTC.

This chain connects TRBV15 to TRBJ1-1; a possible D gene is TRBD1 (6 bases). Germline V gene lookup returns CDR1 LNHNV and CDR2 YYDKDF (reference sequence). The CDR3 contains 13 residues. Trimming removed 2 bases from V and 4 bases from J, with 8 bases in between. CDR3 loop: CATSRTGFTEAFF. CDR3 bases: TGTGCCACCAGCAGAACAGGGTTCACTGAAGCTTTCTTT.

This clone has more than one count but fewer than ten. The gene calls are TRBV12-5 and TRBJ1-5; a possible D gene is TRBD1 (6 bases). Trimming pared 3 bases from V and 7 bases from J, leaving 10 bases between. CDR1 LGHNT and CDR2 FRNRAP come from the germline V gene. This CDR3 contains 13 residues. The CDR3 DNA reads as TGTGCTAGTGGTTTAGGGGGACGGCAGCCCCAGCATTTT. Translated, it gives CASGLGGRQPQHF.

The chain couples TRBV7-9 to TRBJ1-1, with D possibly matching TRBD1 (6 bases). Germline assignment: CDR1 SEHNR and CDR2 FQNEAQ (reference sequence). V lost 3 bases, J lost 6 bases, and 11 bases lay in between. The CDR3 is 13 residues long. The CDR3 region has the DNA TGTGCCAGCAGCTTCCGGGACATCTCTGAAGCTTTCTTT. Amino acid sequence: CASSFRDISEAFF.

The J gene is TRBJ1-3, the V gene TRBV30, with D unresolved. This CDR3 is 22 amino acids long. Germline V gene sequence: CDR1 GTSNPN, CDR2 SVGIG (reference sequence). Trimming took off 0 bases at V and 4 bases at J, with 34 bases between the two ends. The CDR3 is CAWSVPWAYSLQAGAGGNTIYF. In DNA form, the CDR3 reads TGTGCCTGGAGTGTACCATGGGCGTACTCCCTTCAGGCGGGAGCGGGGGGAAACACCATATATTTT.

V usage is TRBV4-1 and J usage is TRBJ1-6, with D possibly TRBD1 on 5 matching bases. The germline V gene encodes CDR1 MGHRA and CDR2 YSYEKL. This CDR3 is built from 16 residues. Trimming stripped 2 bases from V and 7 bases from J, with 15 bases between. DNA of the CDR3: TGCGCCAGCAGCCAACCAAGGGCAGGGCGCAATTCACCCCTCCACTTT. It codes for CASSQPRAGRNSPLHF.

The chain links TRBV6-5 to TRBJ1-1; no firm D call. The CDR3 consists of 12 residues. Germline CDR1 is MNHEY and CDR2 is SVGAGI. The V end was cut by 6 bases, the J end by 1 base, with 6 bases between. Here the CDR3 reads CASSEPNTEAFF. CDR3 coding DNA: TGTGCCAGCAGCGAGCCGAACACTGAAGCTTTCTTT.

V and J are TRBV2 and TRBJ1-6, with 7 bases that match TRBD1. CDR1 is SNHLY, CDR2 FYNNEI, per germline. Trimming cost V 5 bases and J 1 base; bases outside gene matches: 2. The CDR3 is made up of 15 amino acids. The CDR3 loop is CASSKQGSYNSPLHF. The CDR3 DNA follows: TGTGCCAGCAGTAAACAGGGGTCCTATAATTCACCCCTCCACTTT.

This chain uses TRBV2 with TRBJ1-5, with D possibly TRBD1 on 5 matching bases. The V gene's germline CDR1 is SNHLY and CDR2 FYNNEI. The V gene lost 4 bases and the J gene lost 0 bases, with 7 bases spanning the gap. There are 14 residues in the CDR3. CDR3 DNA: TGTGCCAGCAGTGGACAGTATAGCAATCAGCCCCAGCATTTT. Its translation is CASSGQYSNQPQHF.

In nucleotides, the CDR3 is TGTGCCAGCAGCTTAGGGGGGCTGAAGGACGAGCAGTACTTC. Amino acids: CASSLGGLKDEQYF. The chain carries TRBV7-8 and TRBJ2-7, with D possibly being TRBD1 (6 bases). Deletions cut 1 base from V and 5 bases from J, with 12 bases between. Germline V gene data show CDR1 as SGHVS and CDR2 as FQNEAQ. This CDR3 has 14 amino acids.

The chain combines TRBV6-1 with TRBJ2-1; D possibly corresponds to TRBD2 (5 bases). CDR1 is MNHNS, CDR2 SASEGT, per germline. V gave up 3 bases and J gave up 0 bases, with 9 bases separating them. The CDR3 runs 15 residues. The CDR3 region is CASSELLVSYNEQFF. DNA of the CDR3: TGTGCCAGCAGTGAGTTACTAGTCTCCTACAATGAGCAGTTCTTC.

The rearrangement uses TRBV5-1 and TRBJ2-7; TRBD1 matches 7 bases. Trimming at V came to 5 bases and at J to 1 base, leaving 6 bases not matched to a gene. Germline V CDR1 and CDR2: SGHRS, YFSETQ. This CDR3 spans 14 amino acids. For the CDR3, the DNA is TGCGCCAGCAGTCGAAGACAGGGATCCTACGAGCAGTACTTC. It is translated as CASSRRQGSYEQYF.

V usage is TRBV5-1 and J usage is TRBJ1-2; 11 positions match TRBD1. Trimming removed 4 bases from V and 8 bases from J; junction bases left unmatched: 10. CDR1 and CDR2 (germline): SGHRS, YFSETQ. This CDR3 contains 15 residues. The CDR3 loop reads CASSPPGTGGGGYTF. The CDR3, as DNA: TGCGCCAGCAGCCCCCCCGGGACAGGGGGTGGAGGCTACACCTTC.